These T cell receptor beta chains were read from a single sample in a study of Tregs in tolerant kidney transplant recipients. Libraries were prepared by immunoSEQ multiplex PCR; TCRdb keeps only in-frame clonotypes and omits some of them. The sample holds 54,000 or so clones, around 90% seen once. Sequenced material: CD8+ T cells from blood (PBMCs), taken 24 months after the transplant. The receptors derive from a human patient who received a combined kidney and bone marrow transplant. Some T cells may have originated in the graft donor. The CDR3 runs from the conserved cysteine through the conserved F or W. D genes are given only for firm matches. Size is stated for part of the rows, as once, few or many counts, or as a class when the clone is expanded.

d_gene,abundance,v_gene,j_gene,CDR3nt,CDR3aa
TRBD2,.,TRBV7-8,TRBJ2-1,TGTGCCAGCAGCTCGGACCCTACTAGCGGGAGTCCCGATGAGCAGTTCTTC,CASSSDPTSGSPDEQFF
.,.,TRBV6-5,TRBJ2-6,TGTGCCACCGGAAACAGGGAACTCAACGTCCTGACTTTC,CATGNRELNVLTF
.,.,TRBV7-3,TRBJ1-6,TGTGCCAGCAGCTTAATAGGGGAGGCTTCACCCCTCCACTTT,CASSLIGEASPLHF
.,.,TRBV7-8,TRBJ1-5,TGTGCCAGCAGCTTAGCGGCAGGGTGGGTGAGTCAGCCCCAGCATTTT,CASSLAAGWVSQPQHF
.,.,TRBV10-3,TRBJ1-2,TGTGCCATCAGTGAGTCTAAAACAGCCACAGGCTATGGCTACACCTTC,CAISESKTATGYGYTF
.,.,TRBV19,TRBJ2-1,TGTGCCAGTAGCGGGTTTCCGTTCAATGAGCAGTTCTTC,CASSGFPFNEQFF
.,.,TRBV29-1,TRBJ2-2,TGCAGCGTTGAGACAGGGAACACCGGGGAGCTGTTTTTT,CSVETGNTGELFF
TRBD1,.,TRBV29-1,TRBJ1-5,TGCAGCGTACTTCTGACAGGGGGCACCAATCAGCCCCAGCATTTT,CSVLLTGGTNQPQHF
TRBD2,.,TRBV15,TRBJ2-7,TGTGCCACCAGGGAACTAGCGGGCTCCTACGAGCAGTACTTC,CATRELAGSYEQYF
TRBD1,.,TRBV29-1,TRBJ2-3,TGCAGCGTTGACGACTGGGACAGGGGATTGGATACGCAGTATTTT,CSVDDWDRGLDTQYF
.,.,TRBV21-1,TRBJ2-2,TGTGCCAGCAGTAAAGTCGTATTAGCGGGAGGGCCCGGGGAGCTGTTTTTT,CASSKVVLAGGPGELFF
TRBD2,.,TRBV7-9,TRBJ2-5,TGTGCCACCGTTAAGTATACAAATAGCGGGAGAGTCCAAGAGACCCAGTACTTC,CATVKYTNSGRVQETQYF
.,.,TRBV2,TRBJ2-7,TGTGCCAGCAGCGGGATTTCAAGCCCCTACGAGCAGTACTTC,CASSGISSPYEQYF
.,.,TRBV4-3,TRBJ1-4,TGCGCCAGCAGCCAAGAATCTCGGGGTGGGTACGAAAAACTGTTTTTT,CASSQESRGGYEKLFF
TRBD1,.,TRBV4-1,TRBJ2-7,TGCGCCAGCAGCCTAACCCGGGACAGGGGCAACGAGCAGTACTTC,CASSLTRDRGNEQYF
.,.,TRBV6-5,TRBJ2-5,TGTGCCAGCAGCCCCCTTAGGGAGGCGGAGACCCAGTACTTC,CASSPLREAETQYF
.,.,TRBV4-1,TRBJ2-7,TGCGCCAGCAGCCAAGAGAGTATTCTGAGCTACGAGCAGTACTTC,CASSQESILSYEQYF
.,.,TRBV11-2,TRBJ2-3,TGTGCCAGCAGCTTGGGCGGGGTCACAGATACGCAGTATTTT,CASSLGGVTDTQYF
.,.,TRBV27,TRBJ2-3,TGTGCCAGCAGTTTAGGCTTTACAGATACGCAGTATTTT,CASSLGFTDTQYF
.,.,TRBV19,TRBJ1-5,TGTGCCAGTAGTATCGGGATCCATAGCAATCAGCCCCAGCATTTT,CASSIGIHSNQPQHF
.,.,TRBV6-1,TRBJ2-7,TGTGCCAGCTGCGCAGGATTGGCTTACGAGCAGTACTTC,CASCAGLAYEQYF
TRBD2,.,TRBV13,TRBJ2-5,TGTGCCAGCAGCGAGACGCAGCGGGGGGCATTGGAGACCCAGTACTTC,CASSETQRGALETQYF
.,few,TRBV2,TRBJ1-6,TGTGCCAGCACGCTTCAGATTTCACCCCTCCACTTT,CASTLQISPLHF
.,.,TRBV7-9,TRBJ2-1,TGTGCCAGCAGCCCCTACCGGGAGTGGCTGTTCTTC,CASSPYREWLFF
.,.,TRBV7-6,TRBJ2-7,TGTGCCAGCAGCTTAGCCCCTTTCCTCTACGAGCAGTACTTC,CASSLAPFLYEQYF
.,.,TRBV13,TRBJ1-2,TGTGCCAGCAGCTCATCGGGTCTTGACCTCCCTGGCTACACCTTC,CASSSSGLDLPGYTF
.,.,TRBV4-3,TRBJ1-3,TGCGCCAGCAGCCCATTTACAGGTTTCTCTGGAAACACCATATATTTT,CASSPFTGFSGNTIYF
TRBD2,.,TRBV9,TRBJ2-3,TGTGCCAGCAGCGCCTTTGCGGGAGCCACAGATACGCAGTATTTT,CASSAFAGATDTQYF
TRBD2,.,TRBV27,TRBJ2-4,TGTGCCAGCAGTTTATCTGGGGGGGAGGACATTCAGTACTTC,CASSLSGGEDIQYF
TRBD1,.,TRBV11-3,TRBJ2-7,TGTGCCAGCAGCCCAGACAGGGGCTACGAGCAGTACTTC,CASSPDRGYEQYF
TRBD1,few,TRBV7-9,TRBJ1-3,TGTGCCAGCAGCCCGAGACAGGGGATGGCTAGAAACACCATATATTTT,CASSPRQGMARNTIYF
TRBD1,few,TRBV5-1,TRBJ1-1,TGCGCCAGCAGCTTGACCCGCCAGGGGGAGAGCCTGAACACTGAAGCTTTCTTT,CASSLTRQGESLNTEAFF
TRBD2,.,TRBV10-2,TRBJ2-2,TGCGCCAGCAGGTGCTGTGTAGCGGGGAACACCGGGGAGCTGTTTTTT,CASRCCVAGNTGELFF
.,.,TRBV1,TRBJ2-1,TGCACCAGCAGCCATAAATTACGCGGGTACAATGAGCAGTTCTTC,CTSSHKLRGYNEQFF
.,.,TRBV19,TRBJ1-2,TGTGCCAGTAGTACCCATATGGGGGCGCGGTATGGCTACACCTTC,CASSTHMGARYGYTF
.,.,TRBV9,TRBJ1-1,TGTGCCAGCAGCACTTATAGGGGACAAACGAACACTGAAGCTTTCTTT,CASSTYRGQTNTEAFF
.,.,TRBV7-9,TRBJ2-7,TGTGCCAGCAGCTTATCCGGCGGCGAGCAGTACTTC,CASSLSGGEQYF
.,.,TRBV7-6,TRBJ2-6,TGTGCCAGCAGCTTAGGACAGTCTGGGGCCAACGTCCTGACTTTC,CASSLGQSGANVLTF
TRBD2,.,TRBV9,TRBJ2-2,TGTGCCAGCAGCGTCTCGACTAGCGGGGTCTCGAACACCGGGGAGCTGTTTTTT,CASSVSTSGVSNTGELFF
TRBD1,.,TRBV27,TRBJ2-7,TGTGCCAGCAGTCCCGGGACAGCTTCCTACGAGCAGTACTTC,CASSPGTASYEQYF
TRBD2,.,TRBV27,TRBJ2-3,TGTGCCAGCAGTCCGCGGGGGGGCGCAGATACGCAGTATTTT,CASSPRGGADTQYF